This T cell receptor (beta chain) was obtained from a study of cytomegalovirus exposure and HLA in healthy donors (dated by TCRdb to the late 2010s). About the study as a whole: An earlier analysis of approximately 640 of the donors reported approximately 290 Gb of sequence data and 100 million to 130 million unique TCR beta sequences from 150 million to 200 million T cells. Both class I and class II loci were covered by HLA typing, at four-digit resolution. Donor age, sex, ethnicity and CMV serostatus were compiled together with the repertoire data. Across 398 genotyped donors of the cohort, an average of approximately 240,000 unique TCR beta nucleotide sequences per donor were sequenced, and 15% to 20% of those sequences were non-productive. High-throughput TCR immunosequencing, statistical association of individual TCRs with disease status, and machine learning were combined to predict cytomegalovirus infection status. The study aimed to test whether signatures of past pathogen exposure could be identified by cataloging public T cell receptors. Roughly five DR-DQ haplotypes were treated as single units for association and clustering because of strong linkage in the cohort. A later genetic analysis took genome-wide SNP genotypes for about 55% of the roughly 670 donors and used that subset as a discovery cohort. Roughly 300 gigabases of sequencing data and approximately 80 million unique TCR sequences were included in an early release covering roughly 600 HLA-typed donors. In the later analysis, no new phenotypic data were used to find candidate immune exposures; instead, reliance was placed on TCR beta sequences and their occurrence across donors. The number of typed donors differed by locus: 629-630 for A, B, C, DRB1 and DQB1; 500 to 550 for DQA1; 606 for DPA1; and 450 to 480 for DPB1. An earlier analysis of 587 of the donors applied high-throughput TCR beta sequencing to assess whether each TCR beta V gene segment acted as functional or pseudogenic. All discovery cohort repertoires had been generated using a single sequencing platform. The study used immunosequencing to profile the T cell repertoires of 666 subjects and linked those repertoires to cytomegalovirus serostatus. A separate validation cohort of some 130 different subjects was used in addition to the 666-subject first cohort. Of the 300 to 500 genotyped donors, 75% to 85% were placed in the genetic ancestry cluster associated with self-reported Caucasian donors. A later analysis re-examined previously published TCR beta repertoires from just over 650 donors and added high-resolution HLA genotyping to investigate patterns of TCR occurrence.

The cohort was made up of about 610 healthy bone marrow donors. Cohort members were all nominally healthy when sampled, although unrecorded immune exposures were likely present. The donor was CMV seronegative and was included in the group of approximately 350 seronegative cohort members. A peripheral blood sample was collected from each donor, and TCR beta sequencing was performed on peripheral blood mononuclear cells. The Qiagen DNeasy Blood Extraction Kit was used to extract genomic DNA from the blood cell samples. V lost 5 bases and J lost 1 base, and the count of bases not matched to a germline gene is 9. The CDR3 goes from the cysteine to the phenylalanine over 16 residues. Of the read, only the CDR3 DNA is kept; its 48 bases are in frame from base 1. Reading the germline V gene (reference sequence) gives CDR1 SEHNR and CDR2 FQNEAQ. The method was the immunoSEQ multiplex PCR assay. For the multiplex PCR, a mixture combining 60 forward primers for TCR Vbeta segments and 13 reverse primers for TCR Jbeta segments was used. A multiplex PCR assay on genomic DNA amplified the CDR3 region of rearranged TCR beta genes. The amplified TCR beta libraries were sequenced on the Illumina HiSeq System as 87-base-pair reads. In the paper's pipeline: In a later analysis, some 80 million unique TCR beta chains were counted across the 500 to 850 repertoires, and roughly 11 million of these chains were shared by at least two donors. To remove PCR and sequencing errors, raw reads were error-corrected and collapsed into unique sequences using a nearest-neighbor algorithm that merged closely related sequences. Alignment of CDR3 sequences to IMGT reference sequences was used to assign V, D and J gene segments. For a sequence to be retained, a match of at least six nucleotides was required to both a V gene segment and a J gene segment. Rearrangements were classified as productive when the CDR3 lacked stop codons and remained in frame with V and J, and all other rearrangements were classified as non-productive. CDR3 was defined by IMGT convention, running from the second conserved V-encoded cysteine to the conserved J-encoded phenylalanine. The earlier analysis of roughly 590 of the donors excluded any sequence lacking an unambiguous match to a single V gene segment. In an earlier analysis of some 590 of the donors, a V segment was called functional when productive rearrangements were above 56.7%, and segregating when the standard deviation between donors exceeded 5%. A statistical classification framework was developed to diagnose cytomegalovirus status using the catalog of TCR beta chain sequences. In a later analysis, TCR nucleotide sequences were compared against IMGT/GENE-DB human TR gene sequences so that V and J genes could be assigned. A later analysis assigned CDR3 sequences and most-parsimonious VDJ recombination scenarios with the TCRdist pipeline. In a later analysis, every TCR beta chain was defined by the combination of its CDR3 amino acid sequence and its V-gene family, and reads without a unique V-gene family were dropped. As a way to deal with suspected cross-contamination and a sequencing artifact, a later analysis dropped approximately 570 nucleotide sequences that were highly shared and had low generation probability. In a later analysis, a clonal expansion index was calculated for each public chain from normalized within-repertoire ranks of inferred template counts. In a later analysis, generation probabilities were computed with a VDJ recombination model fitted to out-of-frame rearrangements, and the resulting probabilities were checked against IGoR. A later analysis scored TCR-TCR, TCR-HLA and TCR-CMV co-occurrence with hypergeometric tests, applying a repertoire-size bias correction to TCR pairs. To estimate false discovery rates, a later analysis permuted the HLA or CMV assignments 20 times. A later analysis grouped co-occurring TCRs with DBSCAN, adding TCRdist sequence similarity when clustering within HLA-allele-positive subsets. Co-occurrence clustering excluded repertoires with fewer than 30,000 or more than 120,000 public chains, plus five with anomalous nucleotide sharing. In TCRdb, the immuneACCESS table is reduced to in-frame sequences with V and J assigned. These tables do not hold every clone; where another copy was compared, an unresolved V gene accounts for under half, and the others remain unexplained. V, J and clone size derive from that table, while D and trimming were established from the DNA sequence. The sample table records about 200,000 clones; 70% to 80% of these occur just once. The leading ten clones occupy 15% to 17% of the sample.

This clone appeared once. This receptor's antigen is unknown. It has no much larger one-base neighbor in the sample; base qualities were not kept. Results the study describes overall, beyond this receptor: A further reported finding was that TCR beta sequences accurately predicted the HLA-A and HLA-B alleles for most subjects in the first cohort. Compared with the roughly 670-donor mean, donors in an Asian-associated ancestry cluster had fewer N-insertions in productive TCRs, according to a later genetic analysis. Some IMGT-functional V segments, including TRBV6-2 and TRBV6-3, could not be told apart with the 87-base-pair reads, so those segments were excluded. According to a later analysis, most CMV-associated TCR beta chains appeared to be HLA-restricted, and the HLA associations seemed to be driven largely by CMV exposure. In a later genetic analysis, a missense DCLRE1C variant was associated with V-gene and J-gene trimming of TCR beta chains, and the association was replicated in an independent cohort. Linkage disequilibrium might explain the correlated functional status among segregating V segments, but an unknown experimental factor could not be excluded. While some public TCRs were present in many individuals, most TCR sequences turned up only very rarely across donors. The only immune exposure information available for the cohort was CMV serostatus. According to the authors, the approach could potentially be generalized to other disease states and immunological phenotypes. Roughly uniform sequencing depth across donors was assumed in presence/absence analyses, although this assumption may not hold. This cohort had only TCR beta chains sequenced, and the lack of alpha or paired-chain data limited which features could be detected. Because HLA typing was unavailable for some donors at each locus, only the typed subset was used in association tests. Compared with equally common non-associated chains, HLA-associated TCR beta chains in a later analysis were more clonally expanded and had lower generation probabilities. When HLA alleles, especially DR and DQ, strongly co-occurred, TCR associations were difficult to assign to individual alleles. In a later analysis, the rate of TCR association differed among HLA loci, with DRB1 alleles having the most associated TCRs and HLA-C alleles having the fewest. The classifier was reported to diagnose cytomegalovirus status with high specificity and sensitivity in both the original and validation cohorts. A cluster of highly shared sequence variants was judged likely to represent a technical artifact of the sequencing pipeline. Several of the top co-occurrence clusters appeared to be linked to parvovirus B19, influenza, CMV and Epstein-Barr virus, according to a later analysis. Because counts were too low, some 17 rarely observed V segments, including chromosome 9 orphons, were excluded from the earlier analysis of some 540 of the donors. In vitro tests confirmed that three of the cytomegalovirus-associated TCR beta chains recognize cytomegalovirus antigens. A later analysis associated 15,000 to 20,000 TCR beta sequences with specific HLA alleles at a false discovery rate of 0.05. In the study, 150 to 200 TCR beta chains were listed as associated with cytomegalovirus. In an earlier analysis of 450 to 750 of the donors, most TCR beta V segments appeared in productive rearrangements about 87% or about 30% of the time, broadly matching IMGT annotations.

The sequence links TRBV7-9 to TRBJ2-3; TRBD2 lines up with 7 middle nucleotides. The receptor was isolated from a man in his forties in good health and CMV-seronegative. Sequencing used PBMCs. The CDR3 reads CASSPERLAGTDTQYF. The nucleotide sequence reads TGTGCCAGCAGCCCCGAGAGGCTAGCGGGCACAGATACGCAGTATTTT.